This TCR beta chain was captured by sequencing in a study of T cells in Graves' hyperthyroidism and ophthalmopathy. Study context: Before treatment of any kind, peripheral blood was taken at initial diagnosis.

Researchers took RNA transcripts and amplified the TCR beta CDR3 regions from them. An initial round of RT-PCR targeting the TCR CDR3 relied on the HTBI primer set. TCRdb itself ran the multiplex PCR reads through MiXCR, one entry per CDR3 protein. The table has approximately 400,000 distinct CDR3 sequences, 15% to 17% seen once; the top ten hold roughly a quarter. Broader study findings: Ophthalmopathy, which appeared later, was predicted by the model a median approximately six months before onset.

This clonotype was seen many times. The antigen is not known. On the basis of clinical symptoms, serum thyroxine and TRAb, thyroid ultrasound and orbital computed tomography, diagnoses were made. Extraction of PBMCs used about 9.2 ml of fresh peripheral blood. The sequence came from a woman under 30 with Graves' hyperthyroidism that later progressed to Graves' ophthalmopathy. The specimen was blood.

CDR3 amino acids: CASSLTTGQAYEQYF. CDR3 DNA sequence: TGTGCCAGCAGCTTAACCACCGGACAGGCATACGAGCAGTACTTC. The chain combines TRBV28 with TRBJ2-7; TRBD1 matches 7 bases. The V gene end was trimmed by 6 bases and the J gene end by 4 bases; junction bases not matched to a gene: 12. CDR3 length equals 15 residues. Germline-derived CDR1 and CDR2 are MDHEN and SYDVKM.